The 25 T cell receptor beta chains listed next were all sequenced from one sample in a study of blood T cell repertoires in COVID-19. The repertoire was sequenced with immunoSEQ multiplex PCR; TCRdb's copy has only in-frame clones and lacks some. This table holds about 220,000 clones, about four fifths found once. The specimen sequenced was peripheral blood. Every receptor here comes from a woman in her sixties or seventies with acute or convalescent COVID-19.

V is TRBV12-3 or TRBV12-4 and J is TRBJ2-5, with TRBD1 as a possible D gene (6 bases). The CDR3 sequence is 12 residues long. Trimming removed 3 bases at V and 5 bases at J, with 7 bases between. This CDR3 is CASSLRGETQYF. As DNA, the CDR3 is TGTGCCAGCAGTTTGAGGGGGGAGACCCAGTACTTC.

The chain links TRBV18 to TRBJ1-2, with TRBD1 identical over 8 bases. With 3 bases clipped from V and 6 bases from J, the junction kept 12 bases outside the gene matches. From germline, CDR1 is KGHSH and CDR2 LQKENI. The length of the CDR3 is 16 residues. The CDR3, as DNA: TGTGCCAGCTCACCTCAAGACTTGACAGGGGTTAATGGCTACACCTTC. Amino acids: CASSPQDLTGVNGYTF.

Remarks on this clone: A clone one base away is much larger, so this may be a read error. V gene TRBV7-3 combines with J gene TRBJ2-7; 9 bases are shared with TRBD1. Per the germline V gene, CDR1 is SGHTA and CDR2 is FQGTGA. CDR3 length: 14 amino acids. V shed 5 bases and J 2 bases; nucleotides not matched to a gene: 4. The CDR3 DNA reads as TGTGCCAGCAGCCCCGGGACAGGGCCCTACGAGCAGTACTTC. Encoded protein: CASSPGTGPYEQYF.

J is TRBJ2-3 and V is TRBV19, with 8 bases fitting TRBD2. The CDR3 has 12 amino acids. Per the germline V gene, CDR1 is LNHDA and CDR2 is SQIVND (reference sequence). With 6 bases clipped from V and 11 bases from J, the junction kept 7 bases outside the gene matches. CDR3 DNA sequence: TGTGCCAGTAGCGAAGTGCGGGGGGTGCAGTATTTT. This encodes CASSEVRGVQYF.

The chain joins TRBV7-2 to TRBJ1-6; 9 positions match TRBD1. V was pared by 6 bases and J by 3 bases, with 6 bases of the junction left unmatched. Looked up from germline, CDR1 is SGHTA and CDR2 is FQGNSA. CDR3 length: 16 residues. CDR3 DNA: TGTGCCAGCAGACCAACAGGGGGCCGCTATAATTCACCCCTCCACTTT. It yields the protein CASRPTGGRYNSPLHF.

The V call is TRBV6-5, the J call TRBJ1-2; weak D call: TRBD1 (5 bases). The germline V gene has CDR1 MNHEY and CDR2 SVGAGI. This CDR3 is 14 amino acids long. Trimming cost V 6 bases and J 3 bases, with 14 bases left between them. This CDR3 is CASRDDRFYYGYTF. The CDR3 bases are TGTGCCAGCAGGGACGACAGATTCTACTATGGCTACACCTTC.

CDR3 residues: CASSLGQGARNEQFF. The CDR3 region has the DNA TGTGCCAGCAGCTTGGGCCAGGGGGCGCGTAATGAGCAGTTCTTC. The rearrangement uses TRBV5-6 and TRBJ2-1; 8 nucleotides match TRBD1. CDR3 size: 15 residues. V was pared by 0 bases and J by 7 bases, with 6 bases of the junction left unmatched. CDR1 is SGHDT and CDR2 is YYEEEE in the germline V gene.

V usage is TRBV21-1 and J usage is TRBJ2-3; TRBD2 is the table's D call and was not checked against the DNA. TRBV21-1 corresponds to a pseudogene. This CDR3 is 15 amino acids long. DNA of the CDR3: TGTGCCAGCAGCAACGGGACTAGCAGCACAGATACGCAGTATTTT. It yields the protein CASSNGTSSTDTQYF.

The count of this clone is one. This sequence joins TRBV5-1 and TRBJ2-2, with D perhaps TRBD1 (5 bases). The germline V gene has CDR1 SGHRS and CDR2 YFSETQ. Trimming cost V 4 bases and J 3 bases, with 13 bases left between them. There are 15 residues in the CDR3. The CDR3 DNA is TGCGCCAGCAGCCCGCAGGGTGCAGACACCGGGGAGCTGTTTTTT. Encoded protein: CASSPQGADTGELFF.

This clone was detected a few times. The chain has TRBV6-5 and TRBJ2-1; 9 bases match TRBD1. Losses at the gene ends were 6 bases for V and 12 bases for J; bases not matched to a gene: 15. CDR3 length: 15 residues. Germline-derived CDR1 and CDR2 are MNHEY and SVGAGI. CDR3 region: CASSETPGQGSVQFF. The CDR3 region has the DNA TGTGCCAGCAGCGAGACCCCGGGACAGGGTAGTGTGCAGTTCTTC.

The V gene is TRBV11-2, the J gene TRBJ1-4; perhaps TRBD1 as D (5 bases). Germline assignment: CDR1 SGHAT and CDR2 FQNNGV. The CDR3 totals 14 residues. V gave up 2 bases and J gave up 8 bases, with 12 bases separating them. CDR3 sequence (DNA): TGTGCCAGCAGCTTACGGGACTCGAGAGAAAAACTGTTTTTT. This encodes CASSLRDSREKLFF.

V is TRBV5-1 and J is TRBJ2-7, with a possible D match to TRBD2 (5 bases). Germline V gene sequence: CDR1 SGHRS, CDR2 YFSETQ. The CDR3 has 13 amino acids. The V end was cut by 1 base, the J end by 5 bases, with 10 bases between. CDR3 coding DNA: TGCGCCAGCAGCTTGACGGGGAACAACGAGCAGTACTTC. Protein product: CASSLTGNNEQYF.

The chain is built from TRBV3-1 (or the pseudogene TRBV3-2) and TRBJ1-4; TRBD1 is a possible D gene (6 bases). This CDR3 contains 12 residues. Germline V gives CDR1 LGHDT, CDR2 YNNKEL (reference sequence). V lost 6 bases and J 8 bases, leaving 10 bases between the germline ends. In DNA form, the CDR3 reads TGTGCCAGCAGACAGGGCCGGGAAAAACTGTTTTTT. Its translation: CASRQGREKLFF.

This clone has more than one count but fewer than ten. The genes are TRBV5-8 and TRBJ1-5; D may be TRBD1 (5 bases). The germline V gene encodes CDR1 SGHTS and CDR2 YDEGEE. Trimming took off 2 bases at V and 0 bases at J, with 9 bases between the two ends. The CDR3 contains 15 residues. The CDR3 spells CASSFWGVSNQPQHF. CDR3 coding DNA: TGTGCCAGCAGCTTTTGGGGGGTTAGCAATCAGCCCCAGCATTTT.

The rearrangement links TRBV28 to TRBJ1-6; a weak D match, TRBD1 (5 bases). CDR1 and CDR2 from the germline V gene are MDHEN and SYDVKM. The CDR3 sequence is 14 residues long. This CDR3 is CATRDSVYNSPLHF. Here the CDR3 DNA reads TGTGCGACGAGGGACTCAGTTTATAATTCACCCCTCCACTTT. Full variable domain (outside the CDR3, taken from reference TRBV28 and TRBJ1-6): DVKVTQSSRYLVKRTGEKVFLECVQDMDHENMFWYRQDPGLGLRLIYFSYDVKMKEKGDIPEGYSVSREKKERFSLILESASTNQTSMYLCATRDSVYNSPLHFGNGTRLTVT.

The chain uses TRBV5-6 and TRBJ1-1, with a tentative D call TRBD1 (5 bases). V lost 2 bases and J 4 bases, leaving 9 bases between the germline ends. The CDR3 runs to 13 residues. Per germline, CDR1 SGHDT and CDR2 YYEEEE. The CDR3 region is CASSFTGGTEAFF. CDR3 sequence (DNA): TGTGCCAGCAGCTTCACGGGGGGCACTGAAGCTTTCTTT.

The chain uses TRBV4-2 and TRBJ2-3; TRBD2 matches at 7 bases. Per germline, CDR1 LGHNA and CDR2 YNFKEQ. V gave up 1 base and J gave up 2 bases; unmatched junction bases: 9. This CDR3 region has 17 residues. CDR3 sequence: CASSQATTGLYTDTQYF. Written as DNA, the CDR3 is TGTGCCAGCAGCCAAGCGACTACGGGACTATACACAGATACGCAGTATTTT.

J is TRBJ1-6 and V is TRBV19; 7 positions agree with TRBD1. CDR1 is LNHDA, CDR2 SQIVND, per germline (reference sequence). This CDR3 is 16 amino acids long. With V trimmed by 1 base and J by 0 bases, 0 bases remained unmatched. As DNA, the CDR3 is TGTGCCAGTAGTATAGGGGACAGCTCCTATAATTCACCCCTCCACTTT. It yields the protein CASSIGDSSYNSPLHF.

The gene calls are TRBV18 and TRBJ1-6, with no clear D. CDR1 and CDR2 from the germline V gene are KGHSH and LQKENI. V dropped 2 bases and J dropped 7 bases, with 9 bases sitting between them. The length of the CDR3 is 14 residues. The CDR3 reads CASSPGPGNSPLHF. CDR3 sequence (DNA): TGTGCCAGCTCACCAGGGCCAGGAAATTCACCCCTCCACTTT.

This clone came up once. This chain connects TRBV5-5 to TRBJ1-2; 8 nucleotides line up with TRBD1. V shed 4 bases and J 8 bases; nucleotides not matched to a gene: 10. This CDR3 spans 14 amino acids. From germline, CDR1 is SGHKS and CDR2 YYEKEE (reference sequence). CDR3 DNA: TGTGCCAGCAGCCCACTGCAGGGGGCAGGCGGCTACACCTTC. It codes for CASSPLQGAGGYTF.

This clone occurred a few times. This chain links TRBV28 with TRBJ1-1, with D maybe TRBD1 (6 bases). Germline-derived CDR1 and CDR2 are MDHEN and SYDVKM. CDR3 length equals 14 residues. V dropped 4 bases and J dropped 5 bases, with 14 bases sitting between them. DNA of the CDR3: TGTGCCAGCAGTTCCCCACAGGGTCGTACTGAAGCTTTCTTT. Translated: CASSSPQGRTEAFF.

This rearrangement joins TRBV19 to TRBJ2-7, with TRBD1 matching 8 bases. V dropped 3 bases and J dropped 0; count of bases not matched to a gene: 4. This CDR3 spans 15 amino acids. Looked up from germline, CDR1 is LNHDA and CDR2 is SQIVND (reference sequence). CDR3 protein: CASSMTGDYSYEQYF. CDR3 nucleotides: TGTGCCAGTAGTATGACAGGGGATTACTCCTACGAGCAGTACTTC. Full variable domain (remainder filled in from reference TRBV19 and TRBJ2-7): DGGITQSPKYLFRKEGQNVTLSCEQNLNHDAMYWYRQDPGQGLRLIYYSQIVNDFQKGDIAEGYSVSREKKESFPLTVTSAQKNPTAFYLCASSMTGDYSYEQYFGPGTRLTVT.

This clone has just a few counts. This chain links TRBV5-1 with TRBJ1-6; 7 positions agree with TRBD1. From germline, CDR1 is SGHRS and CDR2 YFSETQ. This CDR3 is 14 amino acids long. The trim removed 4 bases at V and 5 bases at J, leaving 3 bases unmatched. CDR3 DNA sequence: TGCGCCAGCAGCGAGGGACAGAATAATTCACCCCTCCACTTT. Protein sequence: CASSEGQNNSPLHF.

This chain connects TRBV7-9 to TRBJ2-2; 7 nucleotides agree with TRBD1. The CDR3 is 14 residues long. With V trimmed by 4 bases and J by 6 bases, 5 bases remained unmatched. Germline assignment: CDR1 SEHNR and CDR2 FQNEAQ (reference sequence). DNA of the CDR3: TGTGCCAGCAGCTCCTCCGGGACAGCCGGGGAGCTGTTTTTT. Translating gives CASSSSGTAGELFF.

CDR3 in amino acids: CSASRTDNSPLHF. Written as DNA, the CDR3 is TGCAGTGCAAGTAGGACAGACAATTCACCCCTCCACTTT. The V and J genes are TRBV20-1 and TRBJ1-6, with D possibly being TRBD1 (6 bases). V was clipped by 6 bases and J by 7 bases, with 13 bases between them. The CDR3 contains 13 residues. CDR1 is DFQATT, CDR2 SNEGSKA, per germline (reference sequence).